This T cell receptor beta chain derives from a study of cytomegalovirus exposure and HLA in healthy donors. At the level of the study: In an early release, HLA-typed donors contributed about 79 million unique TCR sequences. Out of several hundred genotyped donors, roughly 78% belonged to the Caucasian-associated ancestry cluster.

General study results and limits: Indistinguishability led to the exclusion of some V segments, TRBV6-2 and TRBV6-3 included.

Germline values: CDR1 MNHEY, CDR2 SMNVEV (reference sequence). J gave up 12 bases and V 5 bases, and 11 bases lay outside the gene matches. This CDR3 spans 14 amino acids. Primers for the PCR totalled 60 Vbeta and 13 Jbeta. Sequenced by immunoSEQ multiplex PCR; TCRdb stores in-frame clones only, minus some. Of approximately 160,000 clones in the sample, approximately 81% were seen once. In the case of this clone: What it binds is not known.

This chain links TRBV27 with TRBJ2-1, with 9 bases identical to TRBD1. This TCR derives from a man aged 18-30 years in good health and CMV-seronegative. Material for sequencing was PBMCs. The CDR3 sequence is CASSPPSTGGGQFF. In nucleotides, the CDR3 is TGTGCCAGCAGTCCCCCGTCGACAGGGGGGGGGCAGTTCTTC.